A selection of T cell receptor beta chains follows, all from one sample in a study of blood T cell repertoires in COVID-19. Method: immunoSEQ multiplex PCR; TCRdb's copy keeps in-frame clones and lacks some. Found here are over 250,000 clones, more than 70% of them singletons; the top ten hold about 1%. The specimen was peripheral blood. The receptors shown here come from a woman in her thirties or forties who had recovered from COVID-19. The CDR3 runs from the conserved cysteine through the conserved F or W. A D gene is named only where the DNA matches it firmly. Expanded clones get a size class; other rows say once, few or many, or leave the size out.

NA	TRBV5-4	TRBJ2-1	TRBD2	TGTGCCAGCAGCTCAAGGACTAGCGGATACAATGAGCAGTTCTTC	CASSSRTSGYNEQFF
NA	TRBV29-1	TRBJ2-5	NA	TGCAGCGCCGGGACCCAGTACTTC	CSAGTQYF
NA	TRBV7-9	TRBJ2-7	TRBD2	TGTGCCAGCAGCCCCAAGGGACTAGCGGGAGTAGAGCAGTACTTC	CASSPKGLAGVEQYF
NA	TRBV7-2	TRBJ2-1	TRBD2	TGTGCCAGCAGGCCCAGCGGGGCGGGGTCCTACAATGAGCAGTTCTTC	CASRPSGAGSYNEQFF
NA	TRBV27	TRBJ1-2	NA	TGTGCCAGCAGTTTAAGGTTAGGGAGCCTCGGATATGGCTACACCTTC	CASSLRLGSLGYGYTF
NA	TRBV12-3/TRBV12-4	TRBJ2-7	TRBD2	TGTGCCAGCAGGATGGGGGGGGAGCGGCGGCAGTACTTC	CASRMGGERRQYF
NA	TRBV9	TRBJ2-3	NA	TGTGCCAGCAGCGTACCAACAGGGTCCGATACGCAGTATTTT	CASSVPTGSDTQYF
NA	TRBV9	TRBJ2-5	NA	TGTGCCAGCAGCGGCCGGGCGGGTGGGCGAGCGGAGACCCAGTACTTC	CASSGRAGGRAETQYF
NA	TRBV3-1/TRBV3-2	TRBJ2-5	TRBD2	TGTGCCAGCAGCCAAGGGACTAGCGAGTACTTC	CASSQGTSEYF
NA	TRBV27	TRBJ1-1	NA	TGTGCCAGCAGGGATACAGGGTTTGGGACTGAAGCTTTCTTT	CASRDTGFGTEAFF
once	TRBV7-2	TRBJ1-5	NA	TGTGCCAGCAGCTTAGCGGTTGGGGCCAGCAATCAGCCCCAGCATTTT	CASSLAVGASNQPQHF
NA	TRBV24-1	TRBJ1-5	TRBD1	TGTGCCACCAGTGATCCTACAGGGGGGGGCAATCAGCCCCAGCATTTT	CATSDPTGGGNQPQHF
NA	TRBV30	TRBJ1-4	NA	TGTGCCTGTGGGGGGGGGCTGGGGGAAAAACTGTTTTTT	CACGGGLGEKLFF
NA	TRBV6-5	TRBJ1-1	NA	TGTGCCAGCAGTATGACAGGAGAGAACACTGAAGCTTTCTTT	CASSMTGENTEAFF
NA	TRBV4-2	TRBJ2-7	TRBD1	TGTGCCAGCAGCCAAGATGGGACAGGGAACTTCTACGAGCAGTACTTC	CASSQDGTGNFYEQYF
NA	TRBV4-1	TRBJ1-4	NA	TGCGCCAGCAGCCAAGTAGGGAGGGATGAAAAACTGTTTTTT	CASSQVGRDEKLFF
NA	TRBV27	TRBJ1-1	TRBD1	TGTGCCAGCAGTTCAGGGGGGATCACTGAAGCTTTCTTT	CASSSGGITEAFF
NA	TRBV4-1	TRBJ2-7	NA	TGCGCCAGCAGCCACCCGGGACCTGGAGGAGGGTACGAGCAGTACTTC	CASSHPGPGGGYEQYF
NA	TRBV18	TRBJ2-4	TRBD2	TGTGCCAGCTCACAGGGACTAGCGGGAGTAGTCAAAAACATTCAGTACTTC	CASSQGLAGVVKNIQYF
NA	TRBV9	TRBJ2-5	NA	TGTGCCAGCAGCGGGGGGCCGCAAGAGACCCAGTACTTC	CASSGGPQETQYF
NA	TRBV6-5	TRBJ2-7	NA	TGTGCCAGCAGCCCACAGGCCCCGGCAATCGAGCAGTACTTC	CASSPQAPAIEQYF
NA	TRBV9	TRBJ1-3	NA	TGTGCCAGCAGCGTAGTATCCGGGGGGGGCTCTGGAAACACCATATATTTT	CASSVVSGGGSGNTIYF
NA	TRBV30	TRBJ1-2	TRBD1	TGTGCCTGGAGTGGGCGGGACAGGGGGAGAAGCTATGGCTACACCTTC	CAWSGRDRGRSYGYTF
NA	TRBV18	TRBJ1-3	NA	TGTGCCAGCTCACCACCGGGCGCCGGCTCTGGAAACACCATATATTTT	CASSPPGAGSGNTIYF
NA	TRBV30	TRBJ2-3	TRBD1	TGTGCCTGGGGGGGCCCCGGACAGGGGCTCACAGATACGCAGTATTTT	CAWGGPGQGLTDTQYF
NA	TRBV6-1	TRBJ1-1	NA	TGTGCCAGCAGTGACCCTGACAGAACTGAAGCTTTCTTT	CASSDPDRTEAFF
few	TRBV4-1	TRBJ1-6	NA	TGCGCCAGCAGCCAAGTAGGGGTCAGGGCGGATTCACCCCTCCACTTT	CASSQVGVRADSPLHF
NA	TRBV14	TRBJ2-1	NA	TGTGCCAGCAGCCCGGGGCGGCCTCCCGGGGGTGAGCAGTTCTTC	CASSPGRPPGGEQFF
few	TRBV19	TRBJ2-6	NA	TGTGCCACCTCCCAGGGAACGGGCTCTGGGGCCAACGTCCTGACTTTC	CATSQGTGSGANVLTF
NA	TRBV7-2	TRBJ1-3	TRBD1	TGTGCCAGCACCGGGACAGGGAGAGGAAACACCATATATTTT	CASTGTGRGNTIYF
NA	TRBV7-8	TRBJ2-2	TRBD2	TGTGCCAGCAGCTTAGCGGGCCTAGCGGGATACAAAGCGAACACCGGGGAGCTGTTTTTT	CASSLAGLAGYKANTGELFF
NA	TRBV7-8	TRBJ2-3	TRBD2	TGTGCCAGCAGCCTCTTACGGGGGGGACTAGCGGGAGTAGTCGCAGATACGCAGTATTTT	CASSLLRGGLAGVVADTQYF
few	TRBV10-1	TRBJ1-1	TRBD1	TGCGCCAGCCGGACAGGGCGTGGGGTGGACACTGAAGCTTTCTTT	CASRTGRGVDTEAFF
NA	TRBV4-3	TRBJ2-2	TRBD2	TGCGCCAGCAGCCCGGGACTAGCGGCCACCGGGGAGCTGTTTTTT	CASSPGLAATGELFF
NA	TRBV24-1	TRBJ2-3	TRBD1	TGTGCCACCAGTGATTTGCCGGGACAGGGAGTAGATACGCAGTATTTT	CATSDLPGQGVDTQYF
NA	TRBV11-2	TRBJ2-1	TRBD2	TGTGCCAGCAGCGTGGGCGGGAGCTCCTACAATGAGCAGTTCTTC	CASSVGGSSYNEQFF
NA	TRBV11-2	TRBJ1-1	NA	TGTGCCAGCAGCTTAGGTTGGACAAACACTGAAGCTTTCTTT	CASSLGWTNTEAFF
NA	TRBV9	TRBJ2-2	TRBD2	TGTGCCAGCAGCGTGGGACTAGCGGGAGGCACCGGGGAGCTGTTTTTT	CASSVGLAGGTGELFF
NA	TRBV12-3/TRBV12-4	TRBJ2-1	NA	TGTGCCAGCAGCCCCGGGGGGCCGGAGCAGTTCTTC	CASSPGGPEQFF
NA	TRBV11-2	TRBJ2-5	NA	TGTGCCAGCAGCCCAGGGGCAGGTCAAGAGACCCAGTACTTC	CASSPGAGQETQYF
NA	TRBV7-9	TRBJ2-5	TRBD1	TGTGCCAGCAGCCCCTCCAGGGGGTGGGAGACCCAGTACTTC	CASSPSRGWETQYF
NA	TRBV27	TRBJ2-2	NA	TGTGCCAGCAGTCCCTTGGGGGCCTTGGGGGAGCTGTTTTTT	CASSPLGALGELFF
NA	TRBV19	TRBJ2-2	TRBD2	TGTGCCAGTACTACCCGATGGGGGGGGGTCGGCACCGGGGAGCTGTTTTTT	CASTTRWGGVGTGELFF
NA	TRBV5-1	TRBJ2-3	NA	TGCGCCAGCGCGGTCCTTACGATTGGCGGCACAGATACGCAGTATTTT	CASAVLTIGGTDTQYF
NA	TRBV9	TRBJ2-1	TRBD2	TGTGCCAGCAGCGTAGAGGGACTAGCGGGGAATGAGCAGTTCTTC	CASSVEGLAGNEQFF
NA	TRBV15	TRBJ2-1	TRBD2	TGTGCCACCAGCAGGAGGGTTTGGGCGCTAGCGGGATTCTACAATGAGCAGTTCTTC	CATSRRVWALAGFYNEQFF
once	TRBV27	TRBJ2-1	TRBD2	TGTGCCAGCAGTCCCAGCGGGAGGGTATACAATGAGCAGTTCTTC	CASSPSGRVYNEQFF
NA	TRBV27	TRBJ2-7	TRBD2	TGTGCCAGCAGTTTATCGGGACTAGCGGGTAAGCAGTACTTC	CASSLSGLAGKQYF
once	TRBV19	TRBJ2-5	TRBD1	TGTGCCAGTAGTATGGGACAGGGGGATGCGGAGACCCAGTACTTC	CASSMGQGDAETQYF
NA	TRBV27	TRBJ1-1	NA	TGTGCCAGCAGCCTGGGTCGCGCGGTGAACACTGAAGCTTTCTTT	CASSLGRAVNTEAFF